These 15 T cell receptor beta chains originate from one sample sequenced in a study of blood T cell repertoires in COVID-19. Assay used: immunoSEQ multiplex PCR; TCRdb lists only in-frame clones, some missing. The table has roughly 190,000 clones, around 85% seen once. The sample taken for sequencing was peripheral blood. The receptor set was obtained from a man under 40 with acute or convalescent COVID-19.

The genes are TRBV29-1 and TRBJ2-3, with D possibly TRBD1 on 6 matching bases. Trimming left V 6 bases short and J 2 bases short, with 15 bases between. The CDR3 sequence is 14 residues long. From germline, CDR1 is SQVTM and CDR2 ANQGSEA. CDR3: CSVADRTLTDTQYF. DNA for the CDR3: TGCAGCGTCGCAGACAGGACCCTCACAGATACGCAGTATTTT.

This chain joins TRBV10-1 and TRBJ2-1; 10 bases line up with TRBD2. This CDR3 contains 17 residues. CDR1 is WNHNN and CDR2 is SYGVQD in the germline V gene (reference sequence). J was trimmed by 0 bases and V by 8 bases; bases with no gene match: 10. The chain's CDR3 is CASRGGSGGSSYNEQFF. CDR3 coding DNA: TGCGCCAGCCGAGGGGGTAGCGGGGGGAGCTCCTACAATGAGCAGTTCTTC.

The chain couples TRBV27 to TRBJ1-2; 8 nucleotides line up with TRBD1. In germline, CDR1 is MNHEY, CDR2 SMNVEV (reference sequence). This CDR3 is 16 amino acids long. After removal of 5 bases from V and 1 base from J, the junction contained 9 bases not matched to a gene. CDR3 sequence reads: CASSAQGAKSNYGYTF. The CDR3 DNA sequence: TGTGCCAGCAGTGCCCAGGGGGCTAAGAGTAACTATGGCTACACCTTC.

The chain links TRBV12-3 or TRBV12-4 to TRBJ2-2; no reliable D call. With 8 bases removed from V and 8 bases from J, the gap between germline ends came to 9 bases. The CDR3 runs to 11 residues. The CDR3 sequence: CASRRLGELFF. DNA for the CDR3: TGTGCCAGCCGCCGGTTGGGGGAGCTGTTTTTT.

The rearrangement links TRBV6-5 to TRBJ1-1, with D unresolved. This CDR3 contains 13 residues. Trimming removed 5 bases from V and 2 bases from J, with 9 bases in between. Germline CDR1 reads MNHEY; CDR2 reads SVGAGI. Here the CDR3 DNA reads TGTGCCAGCAGTCGTCAGAAAAACACTGAAGCTTTCTTT. Its protein is CASSRQKNTEAFF.

The chain uses TRBV5-6 and TRBJ2-7; tentative D call: TRBD2 (6 bases). This CDR3 contains 13 residues. Trimming removed 0 bases at V and 2 bases at J, with 6 bases between. Germline lookup yields CDR1 SGHDT and CDR2 YYEEEE. CDR3 sequence reads: CASSLGRAYEQYF. The CDR3 DNA is TGTGCCAGCAGCTTGGGGAGGGCCTACGAGCAGTACTTC.

This chain joins TRBV7-3 and TRBJ2-1; TRBD2 might be the D (6 bases). In germline, CDR1 is SGHTA, CDR2 FQGTGA. V lost 2 bases and J lost 8, with 10 bases in between. This CDR3 contains 13 residues. The CDR3 region has the DNA TGTGCCAGCAGCTTACTCTCGGGGGATGAGCAGTTCTTC. It yields the protein CASSLLSGDEQFF.

This chain uses TRBV4-1 with TRBJ1-2; D ambiguous. The germline V gene has CDR1 MGHRA and CDR2 YSYEKL. There are 16 residues in the CDR3. Deletions cut 4 bases from V and 6 bases from J, with 21 bases between. The CDR3, as DNA: TGCGCCAGCAGCCCCCGGAGGAACGGCCCTTTGGATGGCTACACCTTC. Residues: CASSPRRNGPLDGYTF.

The J gene is TRBJ2-5, the V gene TRBV6-1; 9 nucleotides agree with TRBD2. V lost 0 bases, J lost 5 bases, and 4 bases stayed unmatched. The CDR3 runs 15 residues. Germline assignment: CDR1 MNHNS and CDR2 SASEGT. The CDR3 DNA is TGTGCCAGCAGTGAAGCAGCGGGAGGTAGGGAGACCCAGTACTTC. Amino acids: CASSEAAGGRETQYF.

This chain links TRBV19 with TRBJ2-2; D might be TRBD1 (6 bases). CDR3 length equals 14 residues. Trimming pared 3 bases from V and 3 bases from J, leaving 8 bases between. Germline CDR1 reads LNHDA; CDR2 reads SQIVND (reference sequence). The CDR3, as DNA: TGTGCCAGTAGTATGAGGACAGACACCGGGGAGCTGTTTTTT. The encoded protein is CASSMRTDTGELFF.

This chain links TRBV15 with TRBJ1-5, with D maybe TRBD1 (6 bases). The V end lost 3 bases, the J end lost 7 bases, and 13 bases lay between the germline ends. From germline, CDR1 is LNHNV and CDR2 YYDKDF (reference sequence). The CDR3 totals 14 residues. The chain's CDR3 is CATSRGAPGQPQHF. CDR3 DNA: TGTGCCACCAGCAGGGGGGCTCCGGGCCAGCCCCAGCATTTT.

CDR3 in amino acids: CASSLDIVGYTF. CDR3 nucleotides: TGTGCCAGCAGCTTAGATATCGTGGGCTACACCTTC. The chain recombines TRBV7-2 with TRBJ1-2; no definite D call. This CDR3 has 12 residues. Germline CDR1 and CDR2: SGHTA and FQGNSA. Trimming removed 1 base from V and 8 bases from J, with 8 bases in between.

This sequence joins TRBV12-3 or TRBV12-4 and TRBJ1-1; D not resolved. The CDR3 is made up of 12 amino acids. V was cut by 5 bases and J by 1 base, with 5 bases left in between. The CDR3 nucleotides read TGTGCCAGCAGTCCCAAGAACACTGAAGCTTTCTTT. This translates into CASSPKNTEAFF.

V gene TRBV10-2 combines with J gene TRBJ1-6, with D perhaps TRBD1 (5 bases). The CDR3 sequence is 14 residues long. Trimming took off 1 base at V and 8 bases at J, with 9 bases between the two ends. In germline, CDR1 is WSHSY, CDR2 SAAADI. The DNA of the CDR3 is TGCGCCAGCAGTGAGTGGGGGGGATATTCACCCCTCCACTTT. It encodes CASSEWGGYSPLHF.

The chain has TRBV9 and TRBJ2-1, with 7 bases identical to TRBD1. V shed 0 bases and J 7 bases; nucleotides not matched to a gene: 4. The CDR3 is 14 residues long. Looked up from germline, CDR1 is SGDLS and CDR2 is YYNGEE. The CDR3 DNA follows: TGTGCCAGCAGCGTAGACCCGACAGGGAATGAGCAGTTCTTC. It encodes CASSVDPTGNEQFF.